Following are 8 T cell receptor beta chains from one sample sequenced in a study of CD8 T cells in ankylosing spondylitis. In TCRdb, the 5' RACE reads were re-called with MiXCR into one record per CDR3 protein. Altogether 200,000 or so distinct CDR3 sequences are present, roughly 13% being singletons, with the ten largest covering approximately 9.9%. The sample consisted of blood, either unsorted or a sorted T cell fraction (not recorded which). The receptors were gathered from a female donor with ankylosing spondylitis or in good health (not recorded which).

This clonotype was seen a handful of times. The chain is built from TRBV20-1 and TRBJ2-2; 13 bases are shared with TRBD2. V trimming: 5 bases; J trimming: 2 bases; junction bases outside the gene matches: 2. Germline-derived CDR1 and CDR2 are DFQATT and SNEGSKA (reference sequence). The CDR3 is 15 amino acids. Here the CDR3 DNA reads TGCAGTGCTCTGGGACTAGCGGGAAACACCGGGGAGCTGTTTTTT. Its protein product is CSALGLAGNTGELFF.

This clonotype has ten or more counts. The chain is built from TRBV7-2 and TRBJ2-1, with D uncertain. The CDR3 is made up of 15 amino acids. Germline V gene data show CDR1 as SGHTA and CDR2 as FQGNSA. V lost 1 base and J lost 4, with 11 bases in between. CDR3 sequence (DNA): TGTGCCAGCAGCTTAGATAAGAGCCCATACAATGAGCAGTTCTTC. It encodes CASSLDKSPYNEQFF. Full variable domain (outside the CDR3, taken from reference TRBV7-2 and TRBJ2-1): GAGVSQSPSNKVTEKGKDVELRCDPISGHTALYWYRQSLGQGLEFLIYFQGNSAPDKSGLPSDRFSAERTGGSVSTLTIQRTQQEDSAVYLCASSLDKSPYNEQFFGPGTRLTVL.

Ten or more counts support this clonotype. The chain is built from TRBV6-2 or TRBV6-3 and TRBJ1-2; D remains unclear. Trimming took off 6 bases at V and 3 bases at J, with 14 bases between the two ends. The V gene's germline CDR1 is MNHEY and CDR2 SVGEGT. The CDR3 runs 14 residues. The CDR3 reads CASSPAGGHYGYTF. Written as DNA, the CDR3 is TGTGCCAGCAGCCCCGCTGGAGGCCACTATGGCTACACCTTC.

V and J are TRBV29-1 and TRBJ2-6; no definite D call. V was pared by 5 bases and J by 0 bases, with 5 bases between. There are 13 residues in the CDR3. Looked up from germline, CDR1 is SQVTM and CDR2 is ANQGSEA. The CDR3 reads CSVFISGANVLTF. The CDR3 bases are TGCAGCGTTTTCATCTCTGGGGCCAACGTCCTGACTTTC.

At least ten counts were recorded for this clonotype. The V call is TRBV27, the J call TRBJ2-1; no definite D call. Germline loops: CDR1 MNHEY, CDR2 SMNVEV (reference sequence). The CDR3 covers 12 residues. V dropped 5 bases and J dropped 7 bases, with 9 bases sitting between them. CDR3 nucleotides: TGTGCCAGCAGTATCCCCCCAAATGAGCAGTTCTTC. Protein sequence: CASSIPPNEQFF.

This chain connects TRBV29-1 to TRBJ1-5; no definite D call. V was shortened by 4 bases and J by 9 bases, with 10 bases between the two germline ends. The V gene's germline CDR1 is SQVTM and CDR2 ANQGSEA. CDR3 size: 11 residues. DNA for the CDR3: TGCAGCGTTGGGCAGCGGGGGCCCCAGCATTTT. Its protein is CSVGQRGPQHF.

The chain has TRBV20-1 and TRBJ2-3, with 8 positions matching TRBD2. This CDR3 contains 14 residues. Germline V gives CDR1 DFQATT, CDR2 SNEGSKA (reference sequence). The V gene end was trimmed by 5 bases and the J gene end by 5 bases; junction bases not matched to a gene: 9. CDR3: CSAPLAGVKDTQYF. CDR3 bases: TGCAGTGCTCCTCTAGCGGGCGTCAAAGATACGCAGTATTTT.

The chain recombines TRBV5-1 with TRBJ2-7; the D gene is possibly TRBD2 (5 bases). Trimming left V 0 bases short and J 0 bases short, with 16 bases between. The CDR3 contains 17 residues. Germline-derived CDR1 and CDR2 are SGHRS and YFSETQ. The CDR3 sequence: CASSLDGVRGGSYEQYF. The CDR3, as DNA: TGCGCCAGCAGCTTGGACGGGGTTCGTGGCGGCTCCTACGAGCAGTACTTC. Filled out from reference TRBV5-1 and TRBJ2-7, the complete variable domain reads KAGVTQTPRYLIKTRGQQVTLSCSPISGHRSVSWYQQTPGQGLQFLFEYFSETQRNKGNFPGRFSGRQFSNSRSEMNVSTLELGDSALYLCASSLDGVRGGSYEQYFGPGTRLTVT.